These T cell receptor beta chains were read from a single sample in a study of T-cell reconstitution after alpha-beta-depleted transplantation in children. Using its own MiXCR run on the PCR reads, TCRdb lists one record per CDR3 protein. This sample yields over 550,000 distinct CDR3 sequences, of which about 10% are seen a single time; 4% to 5% belongs to the top ten. Sequencing was performed on PBMCs from the stem cell graft donor, taken from the stem cell graft. All receptors come from a human donor who donated a stem cell graft to a child with acute myeloid leukemia. The CDR3 runs from the conserved cysteine through the conserved F or W. D genes are given only for firm matches. Clone size appears in some rows only: once, few, many, or a class for an expanded clone.

J: TRBJ1-6
size: NA
V: TRBV7-2
D: NA
DNA: TGTGCCAGCAGCTTAGACAGGGTACGAACCCCCCTCCACTTT
CDR3: CASSLDRVRTPLHF

J: TRBJ1-2
size: few
V: TRBV20-1
D: NA
DNA: TGCAGTGCTCCCAATCTGGACATTTCGGCTGGCTACACCTTC
CDR3: CSAPNLDISAGYTF

J: TRBJ1-2
size: few
V: TRBV30
D: NA
DNA: TGTGCCTGGAGTGTAGGTCCGGGGGCCTATGGCTACACCTTC
CDR3: CAWSVGPGAYGYTF

J: TRBJ2-1
size: few
V: TRBV11-2
D: NA
DNA: TGTGCCAGCAGCTTAGCGGGAGCCACAGGGCCTGAGCAGTTCTTC
CDR3: CASSLAGATGPEQFF

J: TRBJ2-7
size: many
V: TRBV28
D: TRBD1
DNA: TGTGCCAGCAGTGTGACGACTCCGGGACAGAGAGACGAGCAGTACTTC
CDR3: CASSVTTPGQRDEQYF

J: TRBJ2-7
size: many
V: TRBV6-2/TRBV6-3
D: TRBD1
DNA: TGTGCCAGCAGCTACAGGGGGTTCCTCTCCTACGAGCAGTACTTC
CDR3: CASSYRGFLSYEQYF

J: TRBJ2-7
size: few
V: TRBV6-1
D: NA
DNA: TGTGCCAGCACCTTCCCAGGGCGAGGGGAGCAGTACTTC
CDR3: CASTFPGRGEQYF

J: TRBJ2-3
size: NA
V: TRBV7-9
D: TRBD2
DNA: TGTGCCGGAGCGGGAGTAGTGGATACGCAGTATTTT
CDR3: CAGAGVVDTQYF

J: TRBJ2-1
size: many
V: TRBV12-3/TRBV12-4
D: NA
DNA: TGTGCCAGCAGCCCAGGTACAGGGGGGGATGAGCAGTTCTTC
CDR3: CASSPGTGGDEQFF

J: TRBJ1-1
size: few
V: TRBV4-2
D: NA
DNA: TGTGCCAGCAGCCATCCCGACAGGAACACTGAAGCTTTCTTT
CDR3: CASSHPDRNTEAFF